These 10 T cell receptor beta chains came from one sample sequenced in a study of T cells in Graves' hyperthyroidism and ophthalmopathy. Authors of the study amplified TCR beta CDR3 regions from RNA transcripts. First-round RT-PCR of the TCR CDR3 relied on the HTBI primer set. TCRdb analysed the multiplex PCR reads with MiXCR anew, one entry per CDR3 protein. This sample has hundreds of thousands of distinct CDR3 sequences, with 24% found just once. Sequencing was done on a sample of blood. Receptors were obtained from a woman aged 30 to 39 with Graves' ophthalmopathy.

The chain links TRBV7-6 to TRBJ1-5; unclear D gene. This CDR3 region has 14 residues. CDR1 SGHVS and CDR2 FNYEAQ come from the germline V gene. Trimming took off 1 base at V and 6 bases at J, with 10 bases between the two ends. In nucleotides, the CDR3 is TGTGCCAGCAGCTTAGGAGGGTCGGGTCAGCCCCAGCATTTT. Its translation is CASSLGGSGQPQHF.

The chain joins TRBV15 to TRBJ2-3, with TRBD1 matching 7 bases. CDR1 is LNHNV, CDR2 YYDKDF, per germline (reference sequence). CDR3 length equals 17 residues. J was trimmed by 4 bases and V by 4 bases; bases with no gene match: 14. CDR3 protein: CATSKRTGVASADTQYF. DNA of the CDR3: TGTGCCACCAGCAAAAGAACAGGGGTGGCTTCGGCAGATACGCAGTATTTT.

The CDR3 is CATSLLGAILPPYGYTF. For the CDR3, the DNA is TGTGCCACCAGTCTCTTGGGGGCTATTCTCCCCCCTTATGGCTACACCTTC. This rearrangement joins TRBV24-1 to TRBJ1-2; D perhaps matches TRBD1 (6 bases). The CDR3 sequence is 17 residues long. Germline V CDR1 and CDR2: KGHDR, SFDVKD. Trimming removed 6 bases at V and 5 bases at J, with 24 bases between.

This clonotype was observed many times. The chain links TRBV13 to TRBJ1-5, with 9 positions matching TRBD1. V dropped 0 bases and J dropped 6; count of bases not matched to a gene: 0. CDR1 and CDR2 (germline): PRHDT, FYEKMQ (reference sequence). The CDR3 totals 14 residues. Here the CDR3 reads CASSLGQGAQPQHF. In DNA, the CDR3 is TGTGCCAGCAGCTTAGGACAGGGGGCTCAGCCCCAGCATTTT.

This clonotype was detected only a few times. V and J are TRBV6-1 and TRBJ2-5, with 12 nucleotides matching TRBD1. From germline, CDR1 is MNHNS and CDR2 SASEGT. This CDR3 comprises 15 residues. V was pared by 6 bases and J by 5 bases, with 7 bases of the junction left unmatched. CDR3 nucleotide sequence: TGTGCCAGCAGCAGGGGACAGGGGGCCCGGGAGACCCAGTACTTC. This encodes CASSRGQGARETQYF.

This clonotype has at least ten counts. The V and J genes are TRBV12-3 or TRBV12-4 and TRBJ2-5; no clear D gene. The CDR3 covers 13 residues. Trimming took off 8 bases at V and 4 bases at J, with 14 bases between the two ends. CDR3 sequence (DNA): TGTGCCAGCGGGCCCTTAGGTATAGAGACCCAGTACTTC. Translation gives CASGPLGIETQYF.

Of note for this clonotype: Just one base apart from a much larger clone, this may be a read error. The V gene is TRBV2, the J gene TRBJ1-6; no clear D. CDR1 SNHLY and CDR2 FYNNEI come from the germline V gene. CDR3 length: 13 amino acids. The CDR3 DNA reads as TGTGCCAGCAGTGAATTGGCGGATTCACCCGTCCACTTT. Amino acids: CASSELADSPVHF.

This clonotype has ten or more counts. The gene calls are TRBV19 and TRBJ1-5; perhaps TRBD1 as D (5 bases). The CDR3 consists of 15 residues. Trimming took off 4 bases at V and 3 bases at J, with 13 bases between the two ends. Germline V gene sequence: CDR1 LNHDA, CDR2 SQIVND (reference sequence). The CDR3 region is CASSKMVGDNQPQHF. CDR3 bases: TGTGCCAGTAGTAAGATGGTAGGGGACAATCAGCCCCAGCATTTT.

On this clonotype: A read error may explain this, as a much larger clone is one base away. The chain is built from TRBV12-3 or TRBV12-4 and TRBJ2-2; 7 nucleotides agree with TRBD2. With 4 bases clipped from V and 0 bases from J, the junction kept 5 bases outside the gene matches. The CDR3 runs to 16 residues. The CDR3: CASSYHGGTNTGELFF. In DNA form, the CDR3 reads TGTGCCAGCAGTTACCACGGGGGGACGAACACCGGGGAGCTGTTTTTT.

This clonotype has only a few counts. V gene TRBV28 combines with J gene TRBJ2-5; D is possibly TRBD2 (5 bases). The CDR3 is 16 amino acids. V lost 4 bases and J lost 4, with 19 bases in between. CDR1 and CDR2 (germline): MDHEN, SYDVKM. The CDR3 region has the DNA TGTGCCAGCAGTTCCCCGGGGTGGCCACGGATAGAGACCCAGTACTTC. It specifies CASSSPGWPRIETQYF.